This TCR beta chain was observed in a study of regulatory T cells in long-lasting Graves disease. Researchers made TCR beta libraries by using iRepertoire HTBI primers and running Arm-PCR on CDR3 regions. TCRdb passed the multiplex PCR reads through MiXCR, listing each CDR3 protein once. Here the sample spans around 500,000 distinct CDR3 sequences, around 15% being singletons. The time point was: newly diagnosed GD, antithyroid drugs for less than 3 months. Following extraction of RNA from PBMCs, that RNA was used to make the TCR library. This clonotype has a count of ten or more. The V end lost 1 base, the J end lost 9 bases, and 10 bases lay between the germline ends. Looked up from germline, CDR1 is SGHKS and CDR2 is YYEKEE (reference sequence). The CDR3 runs 12 residues. These data also featured in a second study, about T cells in Graves' hyperthyroidism and ophthalmopathy. That work states: Subjects aged 18 to 65 presented with newly diagnosed hyperthyroidism of less than 2 months' duration. First-round RT-PCR of the TCR CDR3 relied on the HTBI primer set. Blood also showed most of the thyroid clonotypes that were expanded above 0.001.

The sequence came from a woman aged 35-65 years with Graves disease. The chain couples TRBV5-5 to TRBJ1-1; D gene unclear. Sequencing used peripheral blood mononuclear cells (PBMCs), obtained at new diagnosis, from a patient treated with antithyroid drugs. DNA of the CDR3: TGTGCCAGCAGCTTGTCATCCTTAAAAGCTTTCTTT. Encoded protein: CASSLSSLKAFF.